Sequencing of this T cell receptor (beta chain) was carried out in a study of shared clonotypes between healthy human individuals. Looked up from germline, CDR1 is MDHEN and CDR2 is SYDVKM. The CDR3 length is 14 residues. V dropped 3 bases and J dropped 2; count of bases not matched to a gene: 2. Using immunoSEQ multiplex PCR, the repertoire was profiled, and TCRdb retains in-frame clones only, with some absent. The sample includes more than 450,000 clones, approximately 79% of them seen just once. Sequencing was carried out using PBMCs. V and J are TRBV28 and TRBJ1-1, with 8 bases aligning to TRBD1. The TCR originated in a woman in her 40s in good health. Some clones in this sample may be carry-over from other donors' samples. The CDR3 reads CASSFQGANTEAFF. The DNA of the CDR3 is TGTGCCAGCAGTTTTCAGGGGGCAAACACTGAAGCTTTCTTT.